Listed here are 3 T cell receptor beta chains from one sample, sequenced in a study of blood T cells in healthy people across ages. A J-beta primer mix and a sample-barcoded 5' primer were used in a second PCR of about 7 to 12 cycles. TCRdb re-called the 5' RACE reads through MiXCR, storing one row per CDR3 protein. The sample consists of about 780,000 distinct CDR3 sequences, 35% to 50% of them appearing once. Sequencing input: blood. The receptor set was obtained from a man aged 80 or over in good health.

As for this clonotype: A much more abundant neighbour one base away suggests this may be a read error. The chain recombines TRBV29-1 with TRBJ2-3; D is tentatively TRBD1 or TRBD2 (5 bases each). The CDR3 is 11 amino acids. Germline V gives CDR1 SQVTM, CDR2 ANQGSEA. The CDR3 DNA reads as TGCAGCGTCTCTAGCACAGGTACGCAGTATTTT. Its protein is CSVSSTGTQYF.

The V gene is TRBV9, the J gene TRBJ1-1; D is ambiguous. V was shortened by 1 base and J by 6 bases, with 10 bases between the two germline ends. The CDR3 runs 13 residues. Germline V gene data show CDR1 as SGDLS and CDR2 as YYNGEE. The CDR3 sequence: CASSVQHRAEAFF. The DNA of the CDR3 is TGTGCCAGCAGCGTACAGCATAGGGCTGAAGCTTTCTTT.

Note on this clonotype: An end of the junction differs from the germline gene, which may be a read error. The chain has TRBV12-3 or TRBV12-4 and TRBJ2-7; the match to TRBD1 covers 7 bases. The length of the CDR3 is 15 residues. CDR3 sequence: CASSLIGRGSYGQYF. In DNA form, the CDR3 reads TGTGCCAGCAGTTTAATAGGCAGGGGGTCGTACGGGCAGTACTTC.